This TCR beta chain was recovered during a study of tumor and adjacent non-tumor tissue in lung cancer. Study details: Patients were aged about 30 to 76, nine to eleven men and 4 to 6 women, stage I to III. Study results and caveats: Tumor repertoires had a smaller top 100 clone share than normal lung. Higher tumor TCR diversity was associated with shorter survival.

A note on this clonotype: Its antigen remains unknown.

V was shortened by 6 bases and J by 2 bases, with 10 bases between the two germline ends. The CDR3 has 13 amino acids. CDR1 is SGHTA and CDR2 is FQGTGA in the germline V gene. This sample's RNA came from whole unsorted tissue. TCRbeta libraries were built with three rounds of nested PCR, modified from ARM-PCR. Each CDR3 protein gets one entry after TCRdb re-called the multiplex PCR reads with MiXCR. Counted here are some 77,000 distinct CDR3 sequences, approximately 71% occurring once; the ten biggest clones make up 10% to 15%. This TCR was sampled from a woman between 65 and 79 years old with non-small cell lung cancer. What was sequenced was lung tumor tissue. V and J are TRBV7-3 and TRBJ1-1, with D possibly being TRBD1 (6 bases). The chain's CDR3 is CASSRDINTEAFF. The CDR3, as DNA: TGTGCCAGCAGTAGGGACATAAACACTGAAGCTTTCTTT.